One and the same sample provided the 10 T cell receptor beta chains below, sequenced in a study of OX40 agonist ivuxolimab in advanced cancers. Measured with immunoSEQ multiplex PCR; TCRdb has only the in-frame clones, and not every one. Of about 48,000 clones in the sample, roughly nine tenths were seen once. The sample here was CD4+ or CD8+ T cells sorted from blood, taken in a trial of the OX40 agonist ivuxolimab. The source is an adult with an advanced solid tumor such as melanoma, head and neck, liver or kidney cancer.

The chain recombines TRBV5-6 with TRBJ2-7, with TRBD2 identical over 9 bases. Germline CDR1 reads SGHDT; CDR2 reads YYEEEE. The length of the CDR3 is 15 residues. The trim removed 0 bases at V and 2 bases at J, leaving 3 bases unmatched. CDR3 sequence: CASSLEASGTYEQYF. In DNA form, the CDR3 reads TGTGCCAGCAGCTTGGAGGCTAGCGGGACCTACGAGCAGTACTTC.

CDR3 nucleotide sequence: TGTGCCAGCAGCTTAGACCCCGGGCTAGCGGGGGGAAACTCCTACAATGAGCAGTTCTTC. It encodes CASSLDPGLAGGNSYNEQFF. The chain recombines TRBV11-2 with TRBJ2-1; 11 nucleotides match TRBD2. The junction had 10 bases not matched to a gene; V was cut back by 0 bases and J by 0 bases. In germline, CDR1 is SGHAT, CDR2 FQNNGV. The CDR3 consists of 20 residues.

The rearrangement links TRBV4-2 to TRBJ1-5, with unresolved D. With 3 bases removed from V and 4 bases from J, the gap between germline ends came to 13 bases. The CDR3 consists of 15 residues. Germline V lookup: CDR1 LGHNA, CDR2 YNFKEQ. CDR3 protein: CASSQAKDPNQPQHF. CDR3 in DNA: TGTGCCAGCAGCCAGGCTAAGGACCCAAATCAGCCCCAGCATTTT.

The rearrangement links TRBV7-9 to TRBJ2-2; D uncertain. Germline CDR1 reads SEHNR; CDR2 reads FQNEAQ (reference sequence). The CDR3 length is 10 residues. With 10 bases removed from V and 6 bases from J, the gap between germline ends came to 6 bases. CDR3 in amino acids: CATPPGELFF. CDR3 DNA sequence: TGTGCCACTCCCCCCGGGGAGCTGTTTTTT. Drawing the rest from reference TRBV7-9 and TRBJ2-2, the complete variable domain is DTGVSQNPRHKITKRGQNVTFRCDPISEHNRLYWYRQTLGQGPEFLTYFQNEAQLEKSRLLSDRFSAERPKGSFSTLEIQRTEQGDSAMYLCATPPGELFFGEGSRLTVL.

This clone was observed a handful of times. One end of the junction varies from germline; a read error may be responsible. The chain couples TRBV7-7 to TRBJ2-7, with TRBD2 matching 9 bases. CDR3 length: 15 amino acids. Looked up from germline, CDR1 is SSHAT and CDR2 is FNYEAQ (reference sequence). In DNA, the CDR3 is TGTGCTAGCAGCCCCGCCGCGCTAGCGGGGTACGAGCAGTACTTC. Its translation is CASSPAALAGYEQYF. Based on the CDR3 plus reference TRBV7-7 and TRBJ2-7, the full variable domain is GAGVSQSPRYKVTKRGQDVTLRCDPISSHATLYWYQQALGQGPEFLTYFNYEAQPDKSGLPSDRFSAERPEGSISTLTIQRTEQRDSAMYRCASSPAALAGYEQYFGPGTRLTVT.

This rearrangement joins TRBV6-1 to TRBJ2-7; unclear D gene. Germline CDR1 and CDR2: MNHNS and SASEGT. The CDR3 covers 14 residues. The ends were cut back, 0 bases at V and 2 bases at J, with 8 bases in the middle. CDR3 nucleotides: TGTGCCAGCAGTGAAGCAGGGCATCCCTACGAGCAGTACTTC. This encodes CASSEAGHPYEQYF.

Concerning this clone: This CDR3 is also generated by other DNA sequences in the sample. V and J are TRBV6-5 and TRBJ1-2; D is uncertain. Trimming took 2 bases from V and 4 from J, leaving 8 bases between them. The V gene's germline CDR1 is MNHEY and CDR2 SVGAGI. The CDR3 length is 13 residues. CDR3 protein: CASSYGQSYGYTF. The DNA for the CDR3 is TGTGCCAGCAGTTACGGGCAGAGCTATGGCTACACCTTC.

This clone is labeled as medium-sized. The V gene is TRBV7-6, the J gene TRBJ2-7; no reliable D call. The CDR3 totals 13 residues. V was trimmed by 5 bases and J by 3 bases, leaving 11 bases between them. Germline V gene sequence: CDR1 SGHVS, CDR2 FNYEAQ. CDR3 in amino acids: CASSPGPNYEQYV. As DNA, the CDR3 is TGTGCCAGCAGCCCCGGACCCAACTACGAGCAGTACGTC.

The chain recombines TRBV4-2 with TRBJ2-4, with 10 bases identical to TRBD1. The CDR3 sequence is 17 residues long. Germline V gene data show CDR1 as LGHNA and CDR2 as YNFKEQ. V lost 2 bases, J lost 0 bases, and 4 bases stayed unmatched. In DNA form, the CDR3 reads TGTGCCAGCAGCCAACGGGACAGGGGCCAAGCCAAAAACATTCAGTACTTC. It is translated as CASSQRDRGQAKNIQYF.

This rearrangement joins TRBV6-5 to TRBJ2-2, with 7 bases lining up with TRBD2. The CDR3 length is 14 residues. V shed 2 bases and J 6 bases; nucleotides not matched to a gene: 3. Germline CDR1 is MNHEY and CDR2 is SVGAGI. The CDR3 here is CASSYPAGAGELFF. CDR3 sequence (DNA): TGTGCCAGCAGTTACCCGGCGGGGGCCGGGGAGCTGTTTTTT.